The 30 T cell receptor beta chains given below trace back to one sample, sequenced in a study of T cells in Graves' hyperthyroidism and ophthalmopathy. TCR beta CDR3 sequences were amplified from RNA transcripts. The HTBI set primed first-round TCR CDR3 RT-PCR. TCRdb fed the multiplex PCR reads into MiXCR, producing one record per CDR3 protein. Of 300,000 to 350,000 distinct CDR3 sequences listed, 21% were seen once; the top ten hold around half. The sample was blood. All receptors come from a woman aged 50 to 60 with Graves' hyperthyroidism.

The CDR3 bases are TGCGCCAGCAGCCAAGAAAAGAAACGCACAGATACGCAGTATTTT. Translation gives CASSQEKKRTDTQYF. This sequence joins TRBV4-1 and TRBJ2-3; D is undetermined. This CDR3 contains 15 residues. Trimming took 0 bases from V and 1 from J, leaving 8 bases between them. The germline CDR1 and CDR2 sequences are MGHRA and YSYEKL.

This chain links TRBV12-3 or TRBV12-4 with TRBJ1-5, with a possible D match to TRBD1 (5 bases). The CDR3 has 13 residues. Trimming pared 6 bases from V and 4 bases from J, leaving 10 bases between. CDR3 bases: TGTGCCAGCAGCCAGACAGATAATCAGCCCCAGCATTTT. The encoded protein is CASSQTDNQPQHF.

The chain employs TRBV14 and TRBJ2-7; a weak D match, TRBD1 (5 bases). Germline assignment: CDR1 SGHDN and CDR2 FVKESK. The CDR3 has 14 residues. The V end was cut by 4 bases, the J end by 6 bases, with 16 bases between. This chain's CDR3 is CASSPSARVGEQYF. The CDR3 coding sequence is TGTGCCAGCAGCCCTTCGGCCAGGGTGGGCGAGCAGTACTTC.

The table lists this clonotype with many counts. This chain joins TRBV3-1 and TRBJ2-7; D is ambiguous. This CDR3 is built from 15 residues. In germline, CDR1 is LGHDT, CDR2 YNNKEL (reference sequence). Trimming left V 0 bases short and J 7 bases short, with 16 bases between. DNA for the CDR3: TGTGCCAGCAGCCAAGATGGGGAAGTGACACGAGAGCAGTACTTC. Amino acids: CASSQDGEVTREQYF.

This clonotype was recorded at least ten times. The chain has TRBV13 and TRBJ2-2; no clear D. V lost 4 bases, J lost 6 bases, and 12 bases lay in between. Germline V gene data show CDR1 as PRHDT and CDR2 as FYEKMQ (reference sequence). CDR3 length equals 14 residues. CDR3: CASSSRIGAGELFF. As DNA, the CDR3 is TGTGCCAGCAGCTCGAGAATCGGTGCCGGGGAGCTGTTTTTT.

This clonotype was counted a few times. The V and J genes are TRBV29-1 and TRBJ2-7; perhaps TRBD1 as D (8 bases). Trimming took 4 bases from V and 6 from J, leaving 19 bases between them. The CDR3 has 14 amino acids. The V gene's germline CDR1 is SQVTM and CDR2 ANQGSEA. CDR3 residues: CSVVGGTGYREQYF. DNA for the CDR3: TGCAGCGTTGTCGGGGGGACAGGTTACCGCGAGCAGTACTTC.

This clonotype was seen ten or more times. The chain links TRBV7-3 to TRBJ2-1; D is unclear. Trimming left V 6 bases short and J 10 bases short, with 10 bases between. The germline V gene has CDR1 SGHTA and CDR2 FQGTGA. The length of the CDR3 is 11 residues. The CDR3 loop is CASSSGREQFF. The CDR3 nucleotides read TGTGCCAGCAGTTCGGGCCGCGAGCAGTTCTTC. Looking up the rest from reference TRBV7-3 and TRBJ2-1 gives the full variable domain: GAGVSQTPSNKVTEKGKYVELRCDPISGHTALYWYRQSLGQGPEFLIYFQGTGAADDSGLPNDRFFAVRPEGSVSTLKIQRTERGDSAVYLCASSSGREQFFGPGTRLTVL.

This clonotype was detected many times. The CDR3 loop is CASSLTFSSEQYF. The CDR3 DNA reads TGTGCCAGCAGCTTAACGTTCAGCTCCGAGCAGTACTTC. The chain is built from TRBV7-3 and TRBJ2-7; unclear D gene. The germline V gene encodes CDR1 SGHTA and CDR2 FQGTGA. The CDR3 sequence is 13 residues long. Between the trimmed V and J ends, which lost 0 bases and 6 bases, there was a span of 9 bases.

This clonotype was seen a handful of times. One end of the junction fails to match germline, which may point to a read error. The chain carries TRBV18 and TRBJ1-3; the D is unclear. The CDR3 runs to 16 residues. The germline V gene has CDR1 KGHSH and CDR2 LQKENI. The CDR3 coding sequence is TGTGCCGGCTCACCACCCTTAAGGAACTCTGGAAACACCATATATTTT. Translating it yields CAGSPPLRNSGNTIYF.

This clonotype was counted a few times. This rearrangement joins TRBV10-2 to TRBJ1-2; no definite D call. The CDR3 extends over 15 amino acids. Germline V gene data show CDR1 as WSHSY and CDR2 as SAAADI. Between the trimmed V and J ends, which lost 3 bases and 3 bases, there was a span of 14 bases. This chain's CDR3 is CASSEGLTSDYGYTF. The CDR3 nucleotides are TGCGCCAGCAGTGAAGGCCTTACCTCAGACTATGGCTACACCTTC.

This clonotype has at least ten counts. The rearrangement joins TRBV7-9 to TRBJ1-6; no clear D. The CDR3 sequence is 15 residues long. The germline CDR1 and CDR2 sequences are SEHNR and FQNEAQ (reference sequence). Trimming left V 1 base short and J 6 bases short, with 10 bases between. The CDR3 reads CASSLDWSLNSPLHF. The CDR3 nucleotides are TGTGCCAGCAGCTTAGACTGGTCGCTTAATTCACCCCTCCACTTT.

The rearrangement links TRBV30 to TRBJ1-5; the match to TRBD1 covers 9 bases. The CDR3 spans 16 residues. Losses at the gene ends were 1 base for V and 4 bases for J; bases not matched to a gene: 8. CDR1 is GTSNPN and CDR2 is SVGIG in the germline V gene (reference sequence). The CDR3 DNA is TGTGCCTGGAGTGCCCCACCGGGACAGGGAAATCAGCCCCAGCATTTT. As protein: CAWSAPPGQGNQPQHF.

The J gene is TRBJ2-7, the V gene TRBV28; 12 nucleotides line up with TRBD1. This CDR3 has 14 amino acids. CDR1 and CDR2 (germline): MDHEN, SYDVKM. The trim removed 4 bases at V and 7 bases at J, leaving 5 bases unmatched. The CDR3 DNA reads TGTGCCAGCAGTTCAGGGACAGGGGGCAGAGAGCAGTACTTC. This encodes CASSSGTGGREQYF. Variable domain in full (rest from reference TRBV28 and TRBJ2-7): DVKVTQSSRYLVKRTGEKVFLECVQDMDHENMFWYRQDPGLGLRLIYFSYDVKMKEKGDIPEGYSVSREKKERFSLILESASTNQTSMYLCASSSGTGGREQYFGPGTRLTVT.

This clonotype was counted many times. The chain recombines TRBV28 with TRBJ2-7; D may match TRBD1 or TRBD2 (5 bases each). This CDR3 region has 14 residues. CDR1 and CDR2 from the germline V gene are MDHEN and SYDVKM. Trimming took off 8 bases at V and 1 base at J, with 15 bases between the two ends. The CDR3 reads CASRRQRGSYEQYF. CDR3 coding DNA: TGTGCCAGCCGAAGACAGAGGGGTTCCTACGAGCAGTACTTC.

Many counts were recorded for this clonotype. The chain couples TRBV30 to TRBJ1-1; D call uncertain. Germline loops: CDR1 GTSNPN, CDR2 SVGIG (reference sequence). V dropped 4 bases and J dropped 7 bases, with 10 bases sitting between them. This CDR3 contains 11 residues. The CDR3 bases are TGTGCCTGGATGGGGAGCTTTGAAGCTTTCTTT. As protein: CAWMGSFEAFF.

At least ten counts were recorded for this clonotype. This rearrangement joins TRBV11-2 to TRBJ2-2; 7 nucleotides agree with TRBD1. Trimming removed 3 bases from V and 7 bases from J; junction bases left unmatched: 5. This CDR3 contains 14 residues. Germline V gene data show CDR1 as SGHAT and CDR2 as FQNNGV. This CDR3 reads CASSLDRRFGELFF. CDR3 nucleotide sequence: TGTGCCAGCAGCTTGGACAGGCGGTTCGGGGAGCTGTTTTTT.

In this sample, this clonotype turned up a few times. This chain joins TRBV4-2 and TRBJ1-3, with 8 bases that match TRBD1. The germline gives CDR1 LGHNA, CDR2 YNFKEQ. V shed 1 base, J shed 0 bases, and the junction held 2 bases outside the gene matches. The CDR3 totals 16 residues. CDR3 nucleotides: TGTGCCAGCAGCCAAGCGACAGGGGTCTCTGGAAACACCATATATTTT. Residues: CASSQATGVSGNTIYF.

This clonotype was counted ten times or more. V is TRBV6-1 and J is TRBJ1-5; 8 bases line up with TRBD1. Germline V gives CDR1 MNHNS, CDR2 SASEGT. With 6 bases clipped from V and 7 bases from J, the junction kept 8 bases outside the gene matches. The CDR3 has 14 amino acids. CDR3 sequence reads: CASRISGGEQPQHF. The DNA of the CDR3 is TGTGCCAGCAGGATATCAGGGGGCGAACAGCCCCAGCATTTT.

This clonotype was seen a single time. The chain carries TRBV5-1 and TRBJ2-7, with a tentative D call TRBD2 (6 bases). V lost 6 bases and J 1 base, leaving 8 bases between the germline ends. The germline V gene encodes CDR1 SGHRS and CDR2 YFSETQ. The CDR3 totals 12 residues. CDR3 sequence (DNA): TGCGCCAGCACGGGAGAGTCCTACGAGCAGTACTTC. It specifies CASTGESYEQYF.

The V and J genes are TRBV29-1 and TRBJ2-7; D is undetermined. V lost 7 bases to trimming and J lost 5 bases, with 21 bases between them. This CDR3 spans 14 amino acids. The germline gives CDR1 SQVTM, CDR2 ANQGSEA. DNA of the CDR3: TGCAGCGCGAAGGGTTTGGGCTCAACCAACGAGCAGTACTTC. Translated, it gives CSAKGLGSTNEQYF.

Note on this clonotype: This may stem from a read error, because a much larger clone lies one nucleotide away. This rearrangement joins TRBV10-3 to TRBJ1-1; D unresolved. V lost 11 bases, J lost 0 bases, and 19 bases lay in between. Germline V gives CDR1 ENHRY, CDR2 SYGVKD. The CDR3 covers 15 residues. CDR3 DNA sequence: TGTGCCTCTGGCCCAGTATCCCCCATGAACACTGAAGCTTTCTTT. Amino acid sequence: CASGPVSPMNTEAFF.

This clonotype was picked up many times. The chain recombines TRBV18 with TRBJ2-7; 10 nucleotides match TRBD2. This CDR3 is 15 amino acids long. Germline CDR1 KGHSH, CDR2 LQKENI. The V and J ends lost 5 bases and 1 base, in that order; junction bases with no gene match: 5. The CDR3 reads CASSDSGRLSYEQYF. The CDR3, as DNA: TGTGCCAGCTCAGATAGCGGGAGGTTATCCTACGAGCAGTACTTC.

V gene TRBV10-3 combines with J gene TRBJ2-7, with 9 bases identical to TRBD1. The V gene end was trimmed by 4 bases and the J gene end by 3 bases; junction bases not matched to a gene: 1. CDR3 size: 13 residues. Germline V gene data show CDR1 as ENHRY and CDR2 as SYGVKD. CDR3 loop: CAISGDRDYEQYF. The DNA for the CDR3 is TGTGCCATCAGTGGGGACAGGGACTACGAGCAGTACTTC.

This clonotype was counted many times. The V and J genes are TRBV6-5 and TRBJ2-1; the D gene could be TRBD1 or TRBD2 (6 bases each). This CDR3 comprises 16 residues. Between the trimmed V and J ends, which lost 2 bases and 0 bases, there was a span of 11 bases. Germline lookup yields CDR1 MNHEY and CDR2 SVGAGI. As DNA, the CDR3 is TGTGCCAGCAGTTACAGGGGGGAACACTCCTACAATGAGCAGTTCTTC. Its translation is CASSYRGEHSYNEQFF.

This clonotype appeared a few times. The DNA for the CDR3 is TGTGCCATTCCTGCCCGTGACAGGGCCAAACCTCCAACCAAAAACATTCAGTACTTC. Translation gives CAIPARDRAKPPTKNIQYF. V is TRBV3-1 and J is TRBJ2-4; TRBD1 agrees at 7 bases. The V gene's germline CDR1 is LGHDT and CDR2 YNNKEL (reference sequence). V shed 10 bases, J shed 2 bases, and the junction held 23 bases outside the gene matches. This CDR3 is 19 amino acids long.

The chain uses TRBV6-1 and TRBJ2-7; TRBD2 aligns across 8 bases. Germline trimming cut 5 bases from V and 2 bases from J; bases unmatched to any gene: 11. This CDR3 comprises 16 residues. Germline V gives CDR1 MNHNS, CDR2 SASEGT. The CDR3 spells CASSPLTSAIPYEQYF. As DNA, the CDR3 is TGTGCCAGCAGTCCCCTGACTAGCGCCATACCCTACGAGCAGTACTTC.

This CDR3 reads CASSLIGTTNYEQFF. In DNA form, the CDR3 reads TGTGCCAGCAGCTTGATCGGGACTACCAACTATGAGCAGTTCTTC. The J gene is TRBJ2-1, the V gene TRBV7-2, with 7 bases aligning to TRBD2. V lost 3 bases to trimming and J lost 8 bases; unmatched junction nucleotides: 10. The CDR3 is made up of 15 amino acids. The germline CDR1 and CDR2 sequences are SGHTA and FQGNSA. Supplemented by reference TRBV7-2 and TRBJ2-1, the full variable domain reads GAGVSQSPSNKVTEKGKDVELRCDPISGHTALYWYRQSLGQGLEFLIYFQGNSAPDKSGLPSDRFSAERTGGSVSTLTIQRTQQEDSAVYLCASSLIGTTNYEQFFGPGTRLTVL.

The chain has TRBV5-6 and TRBJ2-5; unclear D gene. Trimming removed 0 bases at V and 3 bases at J, with 6 bases between. Looked up from germline, CDR1 is SGHDT and CDR2 is YYEEEE. The CDR3 loop spans 13 amino acids. In nucleotides, the CDR3 is TGTGCCAGCAGCTTGGATTCAGAAGAGACCCAGTACTTC. Amino acid sequence: CASSLDSEETQYF.

Concerning this clonotype: Given a much more abundant clone one base away, this may be a read error. The chain links TRBV5-1 to TRBJ2-1; 8 bases map to TRBD2. The CDR3 runs to 16 residues. Germline lookup yields CDR1 SGHRS and CDR2 YFSETQ. The CDR3 DNA reads TGCGTCAGCAGCATTGCCGGGACTAGTAAGGGTCATGAGCAGTTCTTC. Its translation: CVSSIAGTSKGHEQFF.

The chain links TRBV30 to TRBJ1-2; 10 bases agree with TRBD1. CDR1 is GTSNPN, CDR2 SVGIG, per germline (reference sequence). This CDR3 has 14 amino acids. Germline trimming cut 5 bases from V and 5 bases from J; bases unmatched to any gene: 8. CDR3 in amino acids: CAWGTDRGQYGYTF. The DNA of the CDR3 is TGTGCCTGGGGTACAGACAGGGGGCAGTATGGCTACACCTTC.